These 3 T cell receptor beta chains originate from one sample sequenced in a study of T cells after yellow fever vaccination. TCRdb independently ran MiXCR on the 5' RACE reads; one entry per CDR3 protein. The sample shows 120,000 or so distinct CDR3 sequences, about 16% of them seen only once. The input for sequencing was CD8+ T cells sorted from PBMCs, taken 5 days after the yellow fever booster vaccination. The receptor set was obtained from a man in his late teens or twenties who received the YFV17D yellow fever vaccine.

This clonotype occurred many times. J is TRBJ2-1 and V is TRBV29-1; no reliable D call. CDR1 is SQVTM, CDR2 ANQGSEA, per germline. V shed 4 bases and J shed 2 bases, with 12 bases lying between them. CDR3 length: 14 residues. CDR3 amino acids: CSVGSHGPYNEQFF. For the CDR3, the DNA is TGCAGCGTTGGCAGCCACGGTCCCTACAATGAGCAGTTCTTC.

A few counts support this clonotype. The V call is TRBV5-1, the J call TRBJ2-7; D unresolved. Looked up from germline, CDR1 is SGHRS and CDR2 is YFSETQ. The CDR3 extends over 14 amino acids. Trimming stripped 0 bases from V and 2 bases from J, with 9 bases between. The CDR3 region has the DNA TGCGCCAGCAGCTTGGGGGGAACGGCCTACGAGCAGTACTTC. This sequence encodes CASSLGGTAYEQYF.

The chain is built from TRBV5-4 and TRBJ2-3; D ambiguous. The V end was cut by 4 bases, the J end by 2 bases, with 17 bases between. This CDR3 region has 16 residues. CDR1 is SGHNT, CDR2 YYREEE, per germline (reference sequence). The CDR3 region has the DNA TGTGCCAGCAGCCGCGACCGAGCCCCCACCACAGATACGCAGTATTTT. It specifies CASSRDRAPTTDTQYF. Looking up the rest from reference TRBV5-4 and TRBJ2-3 gives the full variable domain: ETGVTQSPTHLIKTRGQQVTLRCSSQSGHNTVSWYQQALGQGPQFIFQYYREEENGRGNFPPRFSGLQFPNYSSELNVNALELDDSALYLCASSRDRAPTTDTQYFGPGTRLTVL.